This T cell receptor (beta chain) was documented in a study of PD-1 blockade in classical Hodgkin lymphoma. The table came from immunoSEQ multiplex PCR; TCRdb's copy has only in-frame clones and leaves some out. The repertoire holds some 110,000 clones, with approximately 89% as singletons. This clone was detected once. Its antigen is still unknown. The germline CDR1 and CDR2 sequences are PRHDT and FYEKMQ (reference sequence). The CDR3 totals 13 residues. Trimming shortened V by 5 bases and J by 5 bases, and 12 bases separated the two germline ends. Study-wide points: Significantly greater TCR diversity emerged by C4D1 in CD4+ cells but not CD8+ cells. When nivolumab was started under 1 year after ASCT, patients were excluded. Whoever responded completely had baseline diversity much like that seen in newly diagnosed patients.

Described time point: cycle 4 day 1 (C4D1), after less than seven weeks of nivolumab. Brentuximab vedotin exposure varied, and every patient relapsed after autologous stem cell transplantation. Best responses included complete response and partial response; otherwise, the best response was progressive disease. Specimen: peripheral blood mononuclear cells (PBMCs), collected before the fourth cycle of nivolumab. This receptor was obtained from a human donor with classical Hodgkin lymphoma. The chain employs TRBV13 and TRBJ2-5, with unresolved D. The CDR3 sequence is CASSPSLGETQYF. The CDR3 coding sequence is TGTGCCAGCAGCCCCTCTCTCGGTGAGACCCAGTACTTC.